Given below is one T cell receptor (beta chain) in context. Naive CD8 cells comprised CD45RO-negative, CCR7-positively selected cells, excluding terminally differentiated effector memory CD45RA+ cells. Those who donated, Caucasian adults without exception, all lived in Nashville, Tennessee. The CDR3 extends over 16 amino acids. Germline loops: CDR1 SGHTA, CDR2 FQGTGA. The J segment lost 5 bases and the V segment lost 5 bases, leaving 9 bases of the junction unmatched. Here immunoSEQ multiplex PCR was the method, and the copy in TCRdb shows in-frame clones only, minus some. The sample holds approximately 600,000 clones, 85% to 95% seen once. This record comes from a study of shared clonotypes between healthy human individuals. About the study: There were three CD4 naive, three CD4 memory, two CD8 naive and one CD8 memory plates per donor.

The sequencing sample was made of naive CD8+ T cells sorted from blood. V gene TRBV7-3 combines with J gene TRBJ2-3; 11 nucleotides line up with TRBD1. This clonotype was sampled from a woman aged 25 to 45 in good health. CDR3 nucleotides: TGTGCCAGCAGCCTCGGACAGGGGGCATTTGTAGATACGCAGTATTTT. Amino acid sequence: CASSLGQGAFVDTQYF. Based on the CDR3 plus reference TRBV7-3 and TRBJ2-3, the full variable domain is GAGVSQTPSNKVTEKGKYVELRCDPISGHTALYWYRQSLGQGPEFLIYFQGTGAADDSGLPNDRFFAVRPEGSVSTLKIQRTERGDSAVYLCASSLGQGAFVDTQYFGPGTRLTVL.